This T cell receptor (beta chain) was sequenced in a study of cytomegalovirus exposure and HLA in healthy donors. About this clone itself: Its antigen is unknown.

The protocol was immunoSEQ multiplex PCR, while the TCRdb copy is restricted to in-frame clones and leaves out a portion. The sample yields under 250,000 clones, about 86% seen once. These donors were members of the 120-subject validation cohort, a group separate from the approximately 640-subject first cohort. The study's findings and limits: Among TCR beta chains, those listed as cytomegalovirus-associated numbered over 150. A later analysis found first-cohort TCR clusters tended to co-occur in the 120 or so validation repertoires. Reportedly, cytomegalovirus status was diagnosed with high sensitivity and specificity.

The receptor was derived from a man between 18 and 35 years old in good health and CMV-seronegative. Material for sequencing was PBMCs.

CDR3 bases: TGTGCCAGCAGTTTTTCCGGGAATCAGCCCCAGCATTTT. Translation gives CASSFSGNQPQHF. The gene calls are TRBV27 and TRBJ1-5; D unresolved. This CDR3 has 13 amino acids. CDR1 MNHEY and CDR2 SMNVEV come from the germline V gene (reference sequence). Trimming took 3 bases from V and 4 from J, leaving 7 bases between them.